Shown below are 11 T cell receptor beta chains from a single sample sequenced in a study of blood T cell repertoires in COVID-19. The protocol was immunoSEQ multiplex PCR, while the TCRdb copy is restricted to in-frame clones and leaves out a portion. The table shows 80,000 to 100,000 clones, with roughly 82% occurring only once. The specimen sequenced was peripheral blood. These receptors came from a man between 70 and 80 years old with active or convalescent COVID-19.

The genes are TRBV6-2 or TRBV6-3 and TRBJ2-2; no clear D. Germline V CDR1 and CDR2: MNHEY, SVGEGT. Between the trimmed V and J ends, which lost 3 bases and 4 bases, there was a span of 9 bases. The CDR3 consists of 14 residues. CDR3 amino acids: CASSYLVGTGELFF. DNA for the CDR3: TGTGCCAGCAGTTATCTAGTTGGCACCGGGGAGCTGTTTTTT.

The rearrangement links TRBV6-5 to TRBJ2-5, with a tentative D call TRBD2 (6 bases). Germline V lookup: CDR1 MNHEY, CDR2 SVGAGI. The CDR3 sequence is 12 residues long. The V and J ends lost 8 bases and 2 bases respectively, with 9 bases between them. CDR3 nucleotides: TGTGCCAGCGGGGGACTGCAAGAGACCCAGTACTTC. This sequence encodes CASGGLQETQYF.

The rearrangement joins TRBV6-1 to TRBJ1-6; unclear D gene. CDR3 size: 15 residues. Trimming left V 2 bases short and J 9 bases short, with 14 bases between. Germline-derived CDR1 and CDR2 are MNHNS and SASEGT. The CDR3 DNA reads TGTGCCAGCAGTGAATCTCCTCTTAGTGGTTCACCCCTCCACTTT. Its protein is CASSESPLSGSPLHF.

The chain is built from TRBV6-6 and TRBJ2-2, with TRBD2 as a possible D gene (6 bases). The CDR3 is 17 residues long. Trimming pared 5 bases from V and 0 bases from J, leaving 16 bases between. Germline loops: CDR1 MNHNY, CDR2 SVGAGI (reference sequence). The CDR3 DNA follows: TGTGCCAGCAGTCGCCCGCTTGTAGCGGCGAACACCGGGGAGCTGTTTTTT. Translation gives CASSRPLVAANTGELFF.

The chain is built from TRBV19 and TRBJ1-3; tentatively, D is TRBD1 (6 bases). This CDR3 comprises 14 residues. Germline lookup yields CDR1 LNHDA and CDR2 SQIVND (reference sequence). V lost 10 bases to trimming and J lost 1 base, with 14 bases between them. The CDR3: CATTQGSSGNTIYF. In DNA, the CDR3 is TGTGCCACCACACAGGGATCTTCTGGAAACACCATATATTTT. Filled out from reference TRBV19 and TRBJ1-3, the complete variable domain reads DGGITQSPKYLFRKEGQNVTLSCEQNLNHDAMYWYRQDPGQGLRLIYYSQIVNDFQKGDIAEGYSVSREKKESFPLTVTSAQKNPTAFYLCATTQGSSGNTIYFGEGSWLTVV.

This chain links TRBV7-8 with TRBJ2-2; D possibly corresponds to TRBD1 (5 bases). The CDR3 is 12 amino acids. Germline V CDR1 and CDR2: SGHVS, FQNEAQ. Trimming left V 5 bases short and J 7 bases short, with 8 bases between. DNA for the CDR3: TGTGCCAGCAGCCCCAGGGACGGGGAGCTGTTTTTT. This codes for CASSPRDGELFF.

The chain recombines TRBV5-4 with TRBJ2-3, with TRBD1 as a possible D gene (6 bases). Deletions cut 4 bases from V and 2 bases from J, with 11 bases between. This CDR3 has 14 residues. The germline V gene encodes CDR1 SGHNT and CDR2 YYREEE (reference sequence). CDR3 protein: CASSQRGITDTQYF. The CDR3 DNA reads TGTGCCAGCAGCCAGAGGGGGATCACAGATACGCAGTATTTT.

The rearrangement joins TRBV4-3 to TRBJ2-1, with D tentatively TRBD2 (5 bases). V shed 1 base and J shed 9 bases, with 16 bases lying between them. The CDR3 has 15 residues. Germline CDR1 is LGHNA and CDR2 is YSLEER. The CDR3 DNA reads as TGCGCCAGCAGCCAAGGAAGCACTAGAACGGGTGAGCAGTTCTTC. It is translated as CASSQGSTRTGEQFF.

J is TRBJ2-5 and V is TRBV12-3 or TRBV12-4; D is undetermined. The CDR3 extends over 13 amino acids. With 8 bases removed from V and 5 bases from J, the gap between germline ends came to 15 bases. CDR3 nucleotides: TGTGCCAGCGAAGATAGCTATCAGGAGACCCAGTACTTC. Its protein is CASEDSYQETQYF.

The CDR3 spells CASSTPPEGEQFF. The DNA for the CDR3 is TGTGCCAGCAGTACGCCGCCAGAGGGTGAGCAGTTCTTC. The V and J genes are TRBV27 and TRBJ2-1; D perhaps matches TRBD2 (5 bases). This CDR3 is 13 amino acids long. In germline, CDR1 is MNHEY, CDR2 SMNVEV (reference sequence). The V end lost 5 bases, the J end lost 9 bases, and 14 bases lay between the germline ends.

The chain's CDR3 is CASSFATPSGKNIQYF. The DNA for the CDR3 is TGTGCCAGCAGTTTCGCGACCCCCTCGGGCAAAAACATTCAGTACTTC. The rearrangement uses TRBV27 and TRBJ2-4; D gene unclear. Germline assignment: CDR1 MNHEY and CDR2 SMNVEV (reference sequence). The CDR3 is 16 amino acids. Deletions cut 3 bases from V and 3 bases from J, with 15 bases between.